Listed below are T cell receptor beta chains from one sample, sequenced in a study of CD8 T cells in ankylosing spondylitis. TCRdb reprocessed the 5' RACE reads with MiXCR, giving one entry per CDR3 protein. The sample includes about 140,000 distinct CDR3 sequences, roughly 10% seen only once; the top ten take over 4%. The sequenced material came from blood, either unsorted or a sorted T cell fraction (not recorded which). The receptors were sampled from a female donor with ankylosing spondylitis or in good health (not recorded which). Both conserved end residues are part of each CDR3. Fields, in order: D gene, clone size, J gene, V gene, CDR3 DNA, CDR3 protein. A D gene is named only where the DNA matches it firmly. Size values are once, few and many counts, or a class for expanded clones, and some rows have none.

NA many TRBJ2-7 TRBV10-1 TGCGCCAGCAGTGAGATGGGCAGTCCCTACGAGCAGTACTTC CASSEMGSPYEQYF
NA many TRBJ1-1 TRBV28 TGTGCCAGCAGTTCAGACGGATACACTGAAGCTTTCTTT CASSSDGYTEAFF
NA few TRBJ2-7 TRBV29-1 TGCAGCGCATCCGGACTGAGGGAGCAGTACTTC CSASGLREQYF
NA many TRBJ2-2 TRBV27 TGTGCCAGCAGTTCCCGGACAGCCGGGGAGCTGTTTTTT CASSSRTAGELFF
NA many TRBJ2-1 TRBV7-2 TGTGCCTCAGCCGGGGGAACCTACAATGAGCAGTTCTTC CASAGGTYNEQFF
NA many TRBJ1-2 TRBV6-5 TGTGCCAGCAGCCTTCAAGGGGAAGATGGCTACACCTTC CASSLQGEDGYTF
TRBD1 few TRBJ2-2 TRBV9 TGTGCCAGCGACAGGGCGAACACCGGGGAGCTGTTTTTT CASDRANTGELFF
NA few TRBJ1-3 TRBV10-2 TGCGCCAGCAGTGAGTCGGGGGGAGTCTCTGGAAACACCATATATTTT CASSESGGVSGNTIYF
NA NA TRBJ2-1 TRBV6-5 TGTGCCAACAGTTACTCGATAGACAATGAGCAGTTCTTC CANSYSIDNEQFF
TRBD1 many TRBJ1-1 TRBV5-1 TGCGCCAGCAGCTTGGGGACCGGGACAGTTATTCAGGCTGAAGCTTTCTTT CASSLGTGTVIQAEAFF
TRBD2 many TRBJ2-1 TRBV20-1 TGCAGTGCCACCGGGACTAGCGGGAGGAATGAGCAGTTCTTC CSATGTSGRNEQFF
NA few TRBJ2-1 TRBV5-1 TGCGCCAGCAGCTTTGTAGTGGGGAACTCCTACAATGAGCAGTTCTTC CASSFVVGNSYNEQFF
NA many TRBJ2-3 TRBV28 TGTGCCAGCAGTCTATTAACAGATACGCAGTATTTT CASSLLTDTQYF
NA many TRBJ2-7 TRBV29-1 TGCAGCGTTGAAGTGGCTAGCAGCTACGAGCAGTACTTC CSVEVASSYEQYF
NA few TRBJ1-1 TRBV30 TGTGCCTGGGCGGGACCGCGTCCCGCTTTCTTT CAWAGPRPAFF
NA many TRBJ2-1 TRBV10-3 TGTGCCATCAGTGAGTCGAGACAGGTTAATGAGCAGTTCTTC CAISESRQVNEQFF
NA many TRBJ1-1 TRBV6-5 TGTGCCAGCAGTTACTCGGACAGAAACACTGAAGCTTTCTTT CASSYSDRNTEAFF
TRBD2 many TRBJ2-3 TRBV11-2 TGTGCCAGCAGCTTACAACAGACTAGCGGGACCCGTCCCCCGTATACGCAGTATTTT CASSLQQTSGTRPPYTQYF
NA many TRBJ2-5 TRBV6-1 TGTGCCAGCAGTGAAGCGGTCCAGACGCAAGAGACCCAGTACTTC CASSEAVQTQETQYF
NA many TRBJ1-2 TRBV29-1 TGCAGCGTTGAAGATCGGGGCTCCTATGGCTACACCTTC CSVEDRGSYGYTF
NA many TRBJ2-3 TRBV12-3/TRBV12-4 TGTGCCAGCAGTTTTTTCTCGATAACCAGGCCAGATACGCAGTATTTT CASSFFSITRPDTQYF
NA many TRBJ1-5 TRBV29-1 TGCAGCGCTGGAACAGCGAATCAGCCCCAGCATTTT CSAGTANQPQHF
NA many TRBJ2-2 TRBV29-1 TGCAGCGCTAAATGGGGCGGAGGAAACACCGGGGAGCTGTTTTTT CSAKWGGGNTGELFF
TRBD2 NA TRBJ2-1 TRBV29-1 TGCAGCGCGAAGACCATAGCGGGTCCTGACTCCTACAATGAGCAGTTCTTC CSAKTIAGPDSYNEQFF
NA many TRBJ2-1 TRBV5-6 TGTGCCAGCAGCTTGTCGCGAGGGGCGACATACAATGAGCAGTTCTTC CASSLSRGATYNEQFF
NA NA TRBJ2-7 TRBV14 TGTGCCAGCAGCCAAGGAGGGTCCCTAGCCCTGGCCTACGAGCAGTACTTC CASSQGGSLALAYEQYF
TRBD2 once TRBJ2-1 TRBV20-1 TGCAGTGCCCCACACGGACTAGCGGGAGTCAATGAGCAGTTCTTC CSAPHGLAGVNEQFF
NA many TRBJ2-5 TRBV3-1 TGTGCCAGCAGCCAAGGAGGAAAAGTTTGGGGGAAGACCCAGTACTTC CASSQGGKVWGKTQYF
TRBD1 many TRBJ1-1 TRBV2 TGTGCCAGCAGTGTAACAGGGGGCTTCACTGAAGCTTTCTTT CASSVTGGFTEAFF
NA many TRBJ2-3 TRBV20-1 TGCAGTGCTAGAGATGCGTCCCCAGGGGCGGATACGCAGTATTTT CSARDASPGADTQYF
NA many TRBJ1-2 TRBV7-8 TGTGCCAGCAGCCTCACAGGGAACCTTGACTATGGCTACACCTTC CASSLTGNLDYGYTF
NA many TRBJ2-2 TRBV5-1 TGCGCCAGCAGCTTGTTGCCGGGAGCAAACACCGGGGAGCTGTTTTTT CASSLLPGANTGELFF
NA many TRBJ2-1 TRBV5-1 TGCGCCAGCAGCTTAATAGGTTTTCCAAGGAATGAGCAGTTCTTC CASSLIGFPRNEQFF
TRBD1 many TRBJ2-6 TRBV20-1 TGCAGTGCTCCGGGACAGGGCATCTCTGGGGCCAACGTCCTGACTTTC CSAPGQGISGANVLTF
TRBD2 many TRBJ2-2 TRBV20-1 TGCAGTGCTAGCGGGACTAGCGGGAGAAGGACCGGGGAGCTGTTTTTT CSASGTSGRRTGELFF
TRBD2 few TRBJ2-3 TRBV7-9 TGTGCCAGCAGCCCGGGACTAGCGGGACCAGATACGCAGTATTTT CASSPGLAGPDTQYF
NA many TRBJ2-2 TRBV2 TGTGCCAGCAGGAACACCGGGGAGCTGTTTTTT CASRNTGELFF
NA many TRBJ1-4 TRBV7-6 TGTGCCAGCAGCTTAAGGGAGGAAGAAAAACTGTTTTTT CASSLREEEKLFF
TRBD2 many TRBJ2-4 TRBV7-2 TGTGCCAGCAGCTTACCTAGCGGGAGGGGAAACATTCAGTACTTC CASSLPSGRGNIQYF